This entry lists 25 T cell receptor beta chains sequenced from one sample in a study of shared T cell receptors in the human thymus. Profiling relied on immunoSEQ multiplex PCR, and the TCRdb table lists in-frame clones only, not all of them. The sample has roughly 700,000 clones; roughly 88% are singletons. The data were also submitted as part of a second study, on human thymus T cells.

The material sequenced was thymocytes. The receptors originated from a boy younger than two with a congenital heart defect.

This clone came up a few times. This chain joins TRBV6-1 and TRBJ2-7; TRBD1 aligns across 8 bases. The trim removed 6 bases at V and 3 bases at J, leaving 7 bases unmatched. Germline-derived CDR1 and CDR2 are MNHNS and SASEGT. The CDR3 is made up of 14 amino acids. Written as DNA, the CDR3 is TGTGCCAGCAGGGAGACAGGGGACCACTACGAGCAGTACTTC. Amino acid sequence: CASRETGDHYEQYF.

The rearrangement joins TRBV7-9 to TRBJ1-1; no clear D. Trimming left V 3 bases short and J 1 base short, with 6 bases between. Germline loops: CDR1 SEHNR, CDR2 FQNEAQ (reference sequence). The CDR3 loop spans 13 amino acids. The CDR3 nucleotides read TGTGCCAGCAGCTTTAACTGGAACACTGAAGCTTTCTTT. It translates to CASSFNWNTEAFF. Combining the CDR3 with reference TRBV7-9 and TRBJ1-1 gives the whole variable domain DTGVSQNPRHKITKRGQNVTFRCDPISEHNRLYWYRQTLGQGPEFLTYFQNEAQLEKSRLLSDRFSAERPKGSFSTLEIQRTEQGDSAMYLCASSFNWNTEAFFGQGTRLTVV.

V is TRBV7-2 and J is TRBJ2-2; TRBD2 might be the D (6 bases). Looked up from germline, CDR1 is SGHTA and CDR2 is FQGNSA. Trimming removed 1 base from V and 3 bases from J, with 18 bases in between. This CDR3 has 18 residues. Written as DNA, the CDR3 is TGTGCCAGCAGCTTAGTTAAGCGGTCTAGCGTCTACACCGGGGAGCTGTTTTTT. This encodes CASSLVKRSSVYTGELFF.

The V gene is TRBV7-6, the J gene TRBJ2-7, with a possible D match to TRBD2 (5 bases). Germline-derived CDR1 and CDR2 are SGHVS and FNYEAQ. This CDR3 spans 14 amino acids. The V gene lost 2 bases and the J gene lost 2 bases, with 10 bases spanning the gap. The chain's CDR3 is CASSLLDGTYEQYF. CDR3 in DNA: TGTGCCAGCAGCTTACTGGACGGGACCTACGAGCAGTACTTC.

The chain employs TRBV6-1 and TRBJ1-2; TRBD1 matches at 9 bases. This CDR3 has 14 amino acids. V trimming: 5 bases; J trimming: 4 bases; junction bases outside the gene matches: 5. The germline CDR1 and CDR2 sequences are MNHNS and SASEGT. The CDR3 protein is CASSRPGQGYGYTF. The CDR3 nucleotides read TGTGCCAGCAGTAGACCGGGACAGGGCTATGGCTACACCTTC.

The gene calls are TRBV4-1 and TRBJ2-5; 11 bases map to TRBD2. Germline assignment: CDR1 MGHRA and CDR2 YSYEKL. Losses at the gene ends were 1 base for V and 3 bases for J; bases not matched to a gene: 7. This CDR3 contains 17 residues. The CDR3 loop is CASSQGGTSGFKETQYF. CDR3 DNA: TGCGCCAGCAGCCAAGGGGGGACTAGCGGCTTCAAAGAGACCCAGTACTTC.

The J gene is TRBJ2-1, the V gene TRBV18; 11 bases are shared with TRBD2. CDR1 and CDR2 from the germline V gene are KGHSH and LQKENI. The CDR3 totals 16 residues. V shed 6 bases and J 6 bases; nucleotides not matched to a gene: 10. Here the CDR3 DNA reads TGTGCCAGCTCCCCTCTGGGGACTAGCGGACCCAATGAGCAGTTCTTC. Translation: CASSPLGTSGPNEQFF.

The J gene is TRBJ1-1, the V gene TRBV5-8; TRBD1 might be the D (5 bases). Germline CDR1 SGHTS, CDR2 YDEGEE. This CDR3 has 14 amino acids. Trimming pared 4 bases from V and 5 bases from J, leaving 15 bases between. The chain's CDR3 is CASSRIPRGTEAFF. CDR3 DNA sequence: TGTGCCAGCAGCCGTATACCCCGGGGGACTGAAGCTTTCTTT. The whole variable domain, remainder taken from reference TRBV5-8 and TRBJ1-1, is EAGVTQSPTHLIKTRGQQATLRCSPISGHTSVYWYQQALGLGLQFLLWYDEGEERNRGNFPPRFSGRQFPNYSSELNVNALELEDSALYLCASSRIPRGTEAFFGQGTRLTVV.

This clone was detected only once. The rearrangement uses TRBV6-6 and TRBJ1-1; D not certain. V dropped 2 bases and J dropped 10 bases, with 23 bases sitting between them. CDR3 size: 16 residues. The germline V gene encodes CDR1 MNHNY and CDR2 SVGAGI (reference sequence). The chain's CDR3 is CASSYGPMFNSGLAFF. CDR3 bases: TGTGCCAGCAGTTACGGACCCATGTTTAATAGCGGCTTAGCTTTCTTT.

This chain joins TRBV2 and TRBJ2-5, with D possibly TRBD2 on 7 matching bases. Germline assignment: CDR1 SNHLY and CDR2 FYNNEI. V was clipped by 6 bases and J by 1 base, with 21 bases between them. The CDR3 contains 17 residues. CDR3 in DNA: TGTGCCAGCAGCCGAACCCTACAGGGAGGGTCCCAAGAGACCCAGTACTTC. Translated: CASSRTLQGGSQETQYF.

This chain connects TRBV4-3 to TRBJ2-3; the D gene is possibly TRBD1 (5 bases). Germline V CDR1 and CDR2: LGHNA, YSLEER. Trimming shortened V by 0 bases and J by 2 bases, and 6 bases separated the two germline ends. The CDR3 is 14 amino acids. The CDR3 reads CASSQETDTDTQYF. DNA of the CDR3: TGCGCCAGCAGCCAAGAGACAGACACAGATACGCAGTATTTT.

The chain couples TRBV9 to TRBJ2-1, with TRBD1 matching over 8 bases. Germline CDR1 is SGDLS and CDR2 is YYNGEE. The CDR3 consists of 15 residues. Trimming cost V 3 bases and J 0 bases; bases outside gene matches: 2. The CDR3 sequence: CASSDRGSSYNEQFF. The DNA for the CDR3 is TGTGCCAGCAGCGACAGGGGGAGCTCCTACAATGAGCAGTTCTTC.

The V gene is TRBV25-1, the J gene TRBJ2-2; 7 bases are a match to TRBD1. The ends lost 6 bases at V and 1 base at J; junction bases unmatched: 2. The germline gives CDR1 MGHDK, CDR2 SYGVNS. This CDR3 has 14 amino acids. The CDR3 DNA sequence: TGTGCCAGCAGCAGGACAGGGAACACCGGGGAGCTGTTTTTT. Amino acid sequence: CASSRTGNTGELFF.

The V and J genes are TRBV4-2 and TRBJ2-5; the match to TRBD2 covers 15 bases. Germline CDR1 and CDR2: LGHNA and YNFKEQ. The CDR3 is 17 amino acids. Trimming at V came to 4 bases and at J to 7 bases, leaving 10 bases not matched to a gene. This CDR3 reads CASSPGLAGGPVATQYF. CDR3 DNA sequence: TGTGCCAGCAGCCCTGGACTAGCGGGAGGGCCTGTTGCGACCCAGTACTTC.

The rearrangement links TRBV2 to TRBJ2-1; 7 bases are shared with TRBD2. With 4 bases clipped from V and 2 bases from J, the junction kept 8 bases outside the gene matches. CDR3 size: 16 residues. Germline values: CDR1 SNHLY, CDR2 FYNNEI. This CDR3 reads CASSGVWAGAYNEQFF. As DNA, the CDR3 is TGTGCCAGCAGTGGGGTTTGGGCGGGAGCCTACAATGAGCAGTTCTTC.

The chain couples TRBV5-4 to TRBJ2-7; D perhaps matches TRBD1 (5 bases). Per germline, CDR1 SGHNT and CDR2 YYREEE (reference sequence). The germline V and J ends were trimmed by 6 bases and 4 bases, with 20 bases remaining between them. The length of the CDR3 is 15 residues. The CDR3 protein is CASIPFTPGRYEQYF. Written as DNA, the CDR3 is TGTGCCAGCATCCCCTTTACGCCAGGGCGATACGAGCAGTACTTC. Drawing the rest from reference TRBV5-4 and TRBJ2-7, the complete variable domain is ETGVTQSPTHLIKTRGQQVTLRCSSQSGHNTVSWYQQALGQGPQFIFQYYREEENGRGNFPPRFSGLQFPNYSSELNVNALELDDSALYLCASIPFTPGRYEQYFGPGTRLTVT.

In its sample, this clone was seen a few times. The chain joins TRBV7-3 to TRBJ2-3, with 10 nucleotides matching TRBD1. CDR1 is SGHTA, CDR2 FQGTGA, per germline. The CDR3 covers 16 residues. The ends lost 2 bases at V and 4 bases at J; junction bases unmatched: 6. The CDR3 DNA reads as TGTGCCAGCAGCTTAGTCGGTGGACAGGGGGCAGATACGCAGTATTTT. Protein sequence: CASSLVGGQGADTQYF.

The chain carries TRBV25-1 and TRBJ1-4; D gene uncertain. This CDR3 is 14 amino acids long. Per the germline V gene, CDR1 is MGHDK and CDR2 is SYGVNS. V lost 2 bases and J 8 bases, leaving 12 bases between the germline ends. The CDR3 protein is CASSEEGPGEKLFF. The DNA for the CDR3 is TGTGCCAGCAGTGAAGAGGGCCCGGGGGAAAAACTGTTTTTT.

This sequence joins TRBV19 and TRBJ2-3; 12 bases match TRBD2. J was trimmed by 2 bases and V by 6 bases; bases with no gene match: 9. The CDR3 length is 17 residues. The germline V gene has CDR1 LNHDA and CDR2 SQIVND (reference sequence). For the CDR3, the DNA is TGTGCCAGTAGCAGTCCGGGACTAGCGGGTACCACAGATACGCAGTATTTT. Residues: CASSSPGLAGTTDTQYF.

The genes are TRBV28 and TRBJ2-5; TRBD2 agrees at 9 bases. The germline V gene has CDR1 MDHEN and CDR2 SYDVKM. This CDR3 spans 16 amino acids. V dropped 5 bases and J dropped 5; count of bases not matched to a gene: 12. The CDR3, as DNA: TGTGCCAGCAGTACCCCGCTAGCGGGAATCGGGGAGACCCAGTACTTC. Its translation: CASSTPLAGIGETQYF.

This clone was detected only a few times. Other nucleotide sequences from this sample produce the same CDR3. The chain employs TRBV27 and TRBJ2-7; 10 bases are shared with TRBD2. Germline V gives CDR1 MNHEY, CDR2 SMNVEV (reference sequence). With V trimmed by 4 bases and J by 1 base, 4 bases remained unmatched. This CDR3 spans 15 amino acids. The CDR3 sequence is CASSYRTSGSYEQYF. CDR3 sequence (DNA): TGTGCCAGCAGTTACCGGACTAGCGGTTCCTACGAGCAGTACTTC.

The CDR3 loop reads CASSFPDTPPGRWGAGYGYTF. DNA for the CDR3: TGTGCCAGCAGTTTCCCCGATACCCCCCCGGGACGGTGGGGCGCGGGGTATGGCTACACCTTC. The rearrangement links TRBV28 to TRBJ1-2; weak D call: TRBD1 (5 bases). The CDR3 runs to 21 residues. V shed 3 bases and J shed 5 bases, with 34 bases lying between them. The germline gives CDR1 MDHEN, CDR2 SYDVKM.

The V gene is TRBV5-1, the J gene TRBJ1-1, with D maybe TRBD1 (5 bases). This CDR3 comprises 13 residues. The V and J ends lost 7 bases and 1 base respectively, with 11 bases between them. CDR1 SGHRS and CDR2 YFSETQ come from the germline V gene. In DNA, the CDR3 is TGCGCCAGCGCACAGGAACCGAACACTGAAGCTTTCTTT. It encodes CASAQEPNTEAFF.

This chain links TRBV29-1 with TRBJ2-2; D uncertain. This CDR3 is 13 amino acids long. Per the germline V gene, CDR1 is SQVTM and CDR2 is ANQGSEA. The V end lost 7 bases, the J end lost 2 bases, and 11 bases lay between the germline ends. The CDR3 sequence is CSGLTCNTGELFF. Here the CDR3 DNA reads TGCAGCGGCCTGACATGTAACACCGGGGAGCTGTTTTTT.

This clone was found a few times. CDR3 residues: CASSQRIRDSNTGELFF. The CDR3 DNA reads as TGCGCCAGCAGCCAGCGAATAAGGGACTCAAACACCGGGGAGCTGTTTTTT. V is TRBV4-1 and J is TRBJ2-2, with D perhaps matching TRBD2 (6 bases). This CDR3 has 17 residues. V lost 3 bases and J lost 2, with 16 bases in between. The germline CDR1 and CDR2 sequences are MGHRA and YSYEKL.